The 6 T cell receptor beta chains given below trace back to one sample, sequenced in a study of cytomegalovirus exposure and HLA in healthy donors. The data were produced by immunoSEQ multiplex PCR, yet TCRdb's version contains in-frame clones alone and is incomplete. The sample has around 350,000 clones, around 86% seen once. Sequenced material: PBMCs. The receptors were gathered from a woman under 30 in good health and CMV-seronegative.

CDR3 sequence: CASSHKGQGGPGELFF. The CDR3 DNA is TGTGCCAGCAGCCACAAGGGACAGGGGGGTCCCGGGGAGCTGTTTTTT. V and J are TRBV4-2 and TRBJ2-2; 11 nucleotides agree with TRBD1. Trimming at V came to 3 bases and at J to 6 bases, leaving 6 bases not matched to a gene. The V gene's germline CDR1 is LGHNA and CDR2 YNFKEQ. CDR3 length: 16 amino acids.

The chain links TRBV28 to TRBJ1-5, with D possibly TRBD1 on 5 matching bases. This CDR3 spans 16 amino acids. Germline V CDR1 and CDR2: MDHEN, SYDVKM. V lost 4 bases and J lost 3, with 16 bases in between. The CDR3 region is CASSSGRRGPNQPQHF. The CDR3 nucleotides are TGTGCCAGCAGTTCGGGGAGGAGGGGACCCAATCAGCCCCAGCATTTT.

This rearrangement joins TRBV7-6 to TRBJ1-1; 7 bases are shared with TRBD1. The CDR3 extends over 16 amino acids. The V segment lost 5 bases and the J segment 0 bases; nucleotides outside the gene matches: 9. CDR1 is SGHVS, CDR2 FNYEAQ, per germline. This CDR3 reads CASSQGEAFMNTEAFF. CDR3 bases: TGTGCCAGCAGCCAGGGGGAAGCATTCATGAACACTGAAGCTTTCTTT.

Details on this clone: Different DNA sequences within this sample yield the same CDR3. The V gene is TRBV5-1, the J gene TRBJ1-1; D uncertain. V lost 0 bases and J 1 base, leaving 4 bases between the germline ends. Germline V gene lookup returns CDR1 SGHRS and CDR2 YFSETQ. The CDR3 length is 13 residues. CDR3 DNA: TGCGCCAGCAGCTTGGGAGAGAACACTGAAGCTTTCTTT. Its translation: CASSLGENTEAFF.

This clone appeared a few times. This sequence joins TRBV18 and TRBJ2-7; D may be TRBD1 (6 bases). The ends were cut back, 2 bases at V and 6 bases at J, with 11 bases in the middle. Germline values: CDR1 KGHSH, CDR2 LQKENI. The CDR3 extends over 13 amino acids. CDR3 sequence: CASSPSKQGEQYF. CDR3 DNA sequence: TGTGCCAGCTCACCAAGTAAACAGGGCGAGCAGTACTTC.

This clone was seen more than once but under ten times. The chain couples TRBV28 to TRBJ1-1; D remains unclear. The CDR3 covers 13 residues. V dropped 5 bases and J dropped 1 base, with 8 bases sitting between them. Germline V gene lookup returns CDR1 MDHEN and CDR2 SYDVKM. Written as DNA, the CDR3 is TGTGCCAGCAGTCCGAGCTGGAACACTGAAGCTTTCTTT. This sequence encodes CASSPSWNTEAFF.